A selection of T cell receptor beta chains follows, all from one sample in a study of blood T cell repertoires in COVID-19. Sequencing used immunoSEQ multiplex PCR; TCRdb keeps in-frame clones, though not all of them. The table lists tens of thousands of clones, 70% to 90% of them singletons. The specimen was peripheral blood. The receptors were sampled from a man older than 75 with acute or convalescent COVID-19. Both conserved end residues are part of each CDR3. Each record gives: D gene, J gene, clone size, V gene, CDR3 DNA, CDR3 protein. The D gene is left open where the match is weak. A row's size may be missing; if present it is once, few, many or a size class.

- TRBJ2-7 - TRBV4-2 TGTGCCAGCAGCCTTCAGACATTAACCTACGAGCAGTACTTC CASSLQTLTYEQYF
TRBD1 TRBJ2-7 - TRBV19 TGTGCCAGCTCCGGACAGGGTCAGACGGAGCAGTACTTC CASSGQGQTEQYF
- TRBJ2-7 - TRBV24-1 TGTGCCACCAGTCTCGGGGGCTACGAGCAGTACTTC CATSLGGYEQYF
TRBD1 TRBJ1-6 - TRBV27 TGTGCCAGCATGGCCTCGGGACAGGTGGATTCACCCCTCCACTTT CASMASGQVDSPLHF
- TRBJ2-6 - TRBV7-3 TGTGCCATCAGGAGGCGATCTGGGGCCAACGTCCTGACTTTC CAIRRRSGANVLTF
- TRBJ2-7 - TRBV21-1 TGTGCCAGCAGCAGGACTGAGTACGAGCAGTACTTC CASSRTEYEQYF
TRBD1 TRBJ1-1 - TRBV5-1 TGCGCCAGCAGCTTTCGACAGGGCGGCACTGAAGCTTTCTTT CASSFRQGGTEAFF
TRBD1 TRBJ2-7 - TRBV19 TGTGCCAGTCAGGGGGCCTACGAGCAGTACTTC CASQGAYEQYF
- TRBJ2-2 - TRBV19 TGTGCCAGTAGTACCACAGCCGGGAACACCGGGGAGCTGTTTTTT CASSTTAGNTGELFF
- TRBJ2-6 - TRBV9 TGTGCCAGCAGCGAGCCCTCTGGGGCCAACGTCCTGACTTTC CASSEPSGANVLTF
- TRBJ2-7 - TRBV10-3 TGTGCCATCAGGGCCCGCGGGGACAGTTCCTACGAGCAGTACTTC CAIRARGDSSYEQYF
- TRBJ1-1 - TRBV27 TGTGCCAGCAGCCCGACAGGGAACACTGAAGCTTTCTTT CASSPTGNTEAFF
TRBD1 TRBJ1-1 - TRBV5-1 TGCGCCAGCAGGCCCGGGACAGGGGGCAGGAACACTGAAGCTTTCTTT CASRPGTGGRNTEAFF
- TRBJ1-6 - TRBV3-1/TRBV3-2 TGTGCCAGCAGCCAAGACAGGGTGGGTTCACCCCTCCACTTT CASSQDRVGSPLHF
- TRBJ1-1 - TRBV12-3/TRBV12-4 TGTGCCAGCAGTTTGGGGCAAGGTGAAGCTTTCTTT CASSLGQGEAFF
TRBD1 TRBJ1-2 - TRBV5-1 TGCGCCAGCAGCCCGAGGAGGGGGCCCACGGGTGATGGCTACACCTTC CASSPRRGPTGDGYTF
- TRBJ2-5 - TRBV5-1 TGCGCCAGCAGCTTGTTGCGGGGACAAGAGACCCAGTACTTC CASSLLRGQETQYF
- TRBJ1-2 - TRBV6-5 TGTGCCAGTACAGGGTGGAACTATGGCTACACCTTC CASTGWNYGYTF
- TRBJ2-7 - TRBV6-4 TGTGCCAGCCCAACGCGAGGGGGTTACGAGCAGTACTTC CASPTRGGYEQYF
- TRBJ1-6 - TRBV7-2 TGTGCCAGCGGCTTAGACAGTTCTCCTTCCACCCTCCACTTT CASGLDSSPSTLHF
TRBD1 TRBJ1-1 - TRBV28 TGTGCCAGCACCCTAACAGGGGGTATGGGAGCTTTCTTT CASTLTGGMGAFF
TRBD2 TRBJ2-2 - TRBV27 TGTGCCAGCAGAACTAGCGGGTTCACCGGGGAGCTGTTTTTT CASRTSGFTGELFF
- TRBJ1-4 - TRBV5-4 TGTGCCAGCAGCTTAAAACAGGGCGGTGAAAAACTGTTTTTT CASSLKQGGEKLFF
- TRBJ2-2 - TRBV10-1 TGCGCCAGCAGTGGCCTAAGGGGCAGGCAAATCACCGGGGAGCTGTTTTTT CASSGLRGRQITGELFF
TRBD2 TRBJ2-3 - TRBV3-1/TRBV3-2 TGTGCCAGCAGCCCCAGCGGGGGGGCCACAGATACGCAGTATTTT CASSPSGGATDTQYF
- TRBJ1-1 - TRBV3-1/TRBV3-2 TGTGCCAGCAGCCTCCTGGCGACTGTTATGAACACTGAAGCTTTCTTT CASSLLATVMNTEAFF
- TRBJ1-3 - TRBV9 TGTGCCAGCAGCAGGGGGGGCGCGGAAAACACCATATATTTT CASSRGGAENTIYF
TRBD2 TRBJ2-3 - TRBV3-1/TRBV3-2 TGTGCCAGCAGCCCCTTATCAGGGCGGGGGGACACAGATACGCAGTATTTT CASSPLSGRGDTDTQYF
- TRBJ2-1 - TRBV11-2 TGTGCCAGCAGCTTAGACTACAGCGAGCAGTTCTTC CASSLDYSEQFF
- TRBJ1-2 - TRBV27 TGTGCCAGCAGTTTTAGCCGTGGGACTTATGGCTACACCTTC CASSFSRGTYGYTF
TRBD2 TRBJ2-3 once TRBV11-3 TGTGCCAGCAGCCGAGCGGGGACTAGCGGGGTCACAGATACGCAGTATTTT CASSRAGTSGVTDTQYF
- TRBJ1-1 - TRBV20-1 TGCAGTGCTAGGGGCGCTTTCTTT CSARGAFF
TRBD1 TRBJ2-7 - TRBV3-1/TRBV3-2 TGTGCCAGCAGCCAAGGACAGGGTACTTTTTACGAGCAGTACTTC CASSQGQGTFYEQYF
TRBD1 TRBJ1-5 - TRBV28 TGTGCCAGCAGCGACAGGGGGGACAATCAGCCCCAGCATTTT CASSDRGDNQPQHF
- TRBJ2-2 - TRBV9 TGTGCCAGCAGCGTAGCTAAAGGGGGTGGATGGACCGGGGAGCTGTTTTTT CASSVAKGGGWTGELFF
- TRBJ2-3 once TRBV7-2 TGTGCCAGCAGCCAGAGGGGGGATACGCAGTATTTT CASSQRGDTQYF
- TRBJ1-1 - TRBV6-5 TGTGCCAGCAGCCCCCACTATGAAGCTTTCTTT CASSPHYEAFF
- TRBJ2-2 once TRBV11-3 TGTGCCAGCAGCTTCCAAAACACCGGGGAGCTGTTTTTT CASSFQNTGELFF
- TRBJ2-6 - TRBV28 TGTGCCAGCAGTATCCAGGGCGCTGATTACTCTGGGGCCAACGTCCTGACTTTC CASSIQGADYSGANVLTF
TRBD2 TRBJ2-2 - TRBV28 TGTGCCAGCAGTTTATGGGGACTAGCGGGTGGCCCTGGGGAGCTGTTTTTT CASSLWGLAGGPGELFF
TRBD1 TRBJ1-2 - TRBV19 TGTGCCAGTAGTACGGGACAGCTTAACTATGGCTACACCTTC CASSTGQLNYGYTF
- TRBJ1-2 - TRBV5-1 TGCGCCAGCAGCTTGGGGATGGGGGGAGGCGGCTACACCTTC CASSLGMGGGGYTF
- TRBJ2-1 - TRBV9 TGTGCCAGCAGCGTAGCGACTGCCTATGAGCAGTTCTTC CASSVATAYEQFF
- TRBJ1-6 - TRBV6-5 TGTGCCAGCAGTAGGGAGGATAATTCACCCCTCCACTTT CASSREDNSPLHF
- TRBJ2-6 - TRBV6-5 TGTGCCAGCATTGGGGCGGACTCTGGGGCCAACGTCCTGACTTTC CASIGADSGANVLTF
TRBD1 TRBJ2-1 - TRBV6-1 TGTGCCAGCAGTGAAGCGGGTGACAGGGCCCCCTACAATGAGCAGTTCTTC CASSEAGDRAPYNEQFF
TRBD1 TRBJ2-5 - TRBV30 TGTGCCTGGAGGAGAGGGGGCCGGGAGACCCAGTACTTC CAWRRGGRETQYF
TRBD1 TRBJ2-7 - TRBV10-1 TGCGCCAGCAGTGCCGGGACAGGGGCCTTCCTCTACGAGCAGTACTTC CASSAGTGAFLYEQYF
- TRBJ2-7 - TRBV7-2 TGTGCCAGCAGCTTAGAGAGAGGCTATTACGAGCAGTACTTC CASSLERGYYEQYF